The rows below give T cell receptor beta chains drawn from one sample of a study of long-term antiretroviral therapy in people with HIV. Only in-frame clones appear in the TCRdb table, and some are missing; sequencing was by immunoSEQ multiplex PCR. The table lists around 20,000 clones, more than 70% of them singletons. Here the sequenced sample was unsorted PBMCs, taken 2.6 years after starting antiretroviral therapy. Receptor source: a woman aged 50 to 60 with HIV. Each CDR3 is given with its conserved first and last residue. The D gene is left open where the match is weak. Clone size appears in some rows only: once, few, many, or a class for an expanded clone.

cdr3_nt: TGTGCCAGCAGTGAAGTCTGGTGGGAGCAGTACTTC
cdr3_aa: CASSEVWWEQYF
v_call: TRBV2
clone_size: once
j_call: TRBJ2-7
d_call: -

cdr3_nt: TGCGCCAGCATTGGAACTAGCGGGAGTGGGGATGAGCAGTTCTTC
cdr3_aa: CASIGTSGSGDEQFF
v_call: TRBV5-1
clone_size: -
j_call: TRBJ2-1
d_call: TRBD2

cdr3_nt: TGTGCCAGCAGTTTATATGGGACTAGCGGGAGCAATGAGCAGTTCTTC
cdr3_aa: CASSLYGTSGSNEQFF
v_call: TRBV27
clone_size: -
j_call: TRBJ2-1
d_call: TRBD2

cdr3_nt: TGTGCCAGTTCTTTACAGGGCGGGGGCACTGAAGCTTTCTTT
cdr3_aa: CASSLQGGGTEAFF
v_call: TRBV19
clone_size: -
j_call: TRBJ1-1
d_call: -

cdr3_nt: TGTGCCAGCAGACTAGGGACTAGCGGGCGGCACAATGAGCAGTTCTTC
cdr3_aa: CASRLGTSGRHNEQFF
v_call: TRBV27
clone_size: -
j_call: TRBJ2-1
d_call: TRBD2

cdr3_nt: TGTGCCAGCACCTCGACCGGAGGGGAGGGGTACACCGGGGAGCTGTTTTTT
cdr3_aa: CASTSTGGEGYTGELFF
v_call: TRBV7-9
clone_size: few
j_call: TRBJ2-2
d_call: TRBD2

cdr3_nt: TGTGCCAGCAGCTTTCGGCGGGACACAGATACGCAGTATTTT
cdr3_aa: CASSFRRDTDTQYF
v_call: TRBV11-2
clone_size: -
j_call: TRBJ2-3
d_call: -

cdr3_nt: TGTGCCAGCAGTTACGAGGGAGGGCCAGATACGCAGTATTTT
cdr3_aa: CASSYEGGPDTQYF
v_call: TRBV6-6
clone_size: -
j_call: TRBJ2-3
d_call: TRBD2

cdr3_nt: TGTGCCAGCAGCCTAGGCCTACAGGGGAGCGAGCAGTACTTC
cdr3_aa: CASSLGLQGSEQYF
v_call: TRBV7-2
clone_size: -
j_call: TRBJ2-7
d_call: TRBD1

cdr3_nt: TGTGCCAGCAGCTACGACTCGAGCTCCTACGAGCAGTACTTC
cdr3_aa: CASSYDSSSYEQYF
v_call: TRBV7-9
clone_size: -
j_call: TRBJ2-7
d_call: -

cdr3_nt: TGTGCCAGCAGCTTAGCGGTTGGCGGTCGTGGAACAGATACGCAGTATTTT
cdr3_aa: CASSLAVGGRGTDTQYF
v_call: TRBV7-9
clone_size: -
j_call: TRBJ2-3
d_call: -

cdr3_nt: TGTGCCAGCAGCGAAGACAGGGTTAACACTGAAGCTTTCTTT
cdr3_aa: CASSEDRVNTEAFF
v_call: TRBV13
clone_size: once
j_call: TRBJ1-1
d_call: TRBD1

cdr3_nt: TGTGCCAGTACCCTCAGACAGGCCTATGGCTACACCTTC
cdr3_aa: CASTLRQAYGYTF
v_call: TRBV19
clone_size: -
j_call: TRBJ1-2
d_call: -

cdr3_nt: TGTGCCTGGAAAATGTCATCGAACACCGGGGAGCTGTTTTTT
cdr3_aa: CAWKMSSNTGELFF
v_call: TRBV30
clone_size: -
j_call: TRBJ2-2
d_call: -

cdr3_nt: TGTGCCAGCAGTTTTAAGGGGGAAAAACTGTTTTTT
cdr3_aa: CASSFKGEKLFF
v_call: TRBV28
clone_size: -
j_call: TRBJ1-4
d_call: -

cdr3_nt: TGTGCCAGCAGTTATAGCGGGTTCTCCTACGAGCAGTACTTC
cdr3_aa: CASSYSGFSYEQYF
v_call: TRBV27
clone_size: -
j_call: TRBJ2-7
d_call: TRBD2

cdr3_nt: TGTGCCTGGTCCGGGTTGGGACAGTTAGCTAACTATGGCTACACCTTC
cdr3_aa: CAWSGLGQLANYGYTF
v_call: TRBV30
clone_size: once
j_call: TRBJ1-2
d_call: TRBD1

cdr3_nt: TGTGCCAGCAGCCGGTCCTACGAGCAGTACTTC
cdr3_aa: CASSRSYEQYF
v_call: TRBV2
clone_size: -
j_call: TRBJ2-7
d_call: -

cdr3_nt: TGTGCCAGCAGTATCGGGACAGGGGCCCCCTGGGAAAAACTGTTTTTT
cdr3_aa: CASSIGTGAPWEKLFF
v_call: TRBV28
clone_size: once
j_call: TRBJ1-4
d_call: TRBD1

cdr3_nt: TGTGCCAGCAGCAGGGGCAGAAACTATGGCTACACCTTC
cdr3_aa: CASSRGRNYGYTF
v_call: TRBV7-8
clone_size: -
j_call: TRBJ1-2
d_call: -

cdr3_nt: TGTGCCAGTAGTTCCCTGGAGGCAGGGGATACTGAAGCTTTCTTT
cdr3_aa: CASSSLEAGDTEAFF
v_call: TRBV19
clone_size: -
j_call: TRBJ1-1
d_call: -

cdr3_nt: TGTGCCAGCAGTCCGGACGCGAACTATGGCTACACCTTC
cdr3_aa: CASSPDANYGYTF
v_call: TRBV28
clone_size: once
j_call: TRBJ1-2
d_call: -